The rows below give T cell receptor beta chains drawn from one sample of a study of shared clonotypes between healthy human individuals. The data were produced by immunoSEQ multiplex PCR, yet TCRdb's version contains in-frame clones alone and is incomplete. The sample records approximately 1.5 million clones, around 98.5% being singletons. The sequenced sample was naive CD4+ T cells sorted from blood. The receptors come from a man between 25 and 39 years old in good health. The CDR3 runs from the conserved cysteine through the conserved F or W. The order of the fields is CDR3 protein, CDR3 DNA, V gene, J gene, D gene. The D gene is left open where the match is weak.

CDR3aa: CASSQGQVETQYF
CDR3nt: TGTGCCAGCAGCCAGGGACAAGTTGAGACCCAGTACTTC
v_gene: TRBV14
j_gene: TRBJ2-5
d_gene: .

CDR3aa: CASSLGLAGDVDEQFF
CDR3nt: TGCGCCAGCAGCTTGGGGCTAGCGGGAGACGTTGATGAGCAGTTCTTC
v_gene: TRBV5-1
j_gene: TRBJ2-1
d_gene: TRBD2

CDR3aa: CASSLGQGNEKLFF
CDR3nt: TGCGCCAGCAGCCTAGGACAGGGTAATGAAAAACTGTTTTTT
v_gene: TRBV5-1
j_gene: TRBJ1-4
d_gene: TRBD1

CDR3aa: CASSIGRTATGELFF
CDR3nt: TGTGCCAGTAGTATAGGCCGGACAGCGACCGGGGAGCTGTTTTTT
v_gene: TRBV19
j_gene: TRBJ2-2
d_gene: .

CDR3aa: CASSLGHLNTEAFF
CDR3nt: TGCGCCAGCAGCTTGGGACATCTTAACACTGAAGCTTTCTTT
v_gene: TRBV5-1
j_gene: TRBJ1-1
d_gene: .

CDR3aa: CASSFGPRGANQPQHF
CDR3nt: TGTGCCAGCAGCTTTGGCCCTCGGGGCGCAAATCAGCCCCAGCATTTT
v_gene: TRBV7-8
j_gene: TRBJ1-5
d_gene: .

CDR3aa: CASSLEGAASSYNEQFF
CDR3nt: TGTGCCAGCAGCTTGGAGGGGGCAGCGAGCTCCTACAATGAGCAGTTCTTC
v_gene: TRBV5-4
j_gene: TRBJ2-1
d_gene: TRBD1

CDR3aa: CSANPDSGNTIYF
CDR3nt: TGCAGCGCTAATCCGGACTCTGGAAACACCATATATTTT
v_gene: TRBV29-1
j_gene: TRBJ1-3
d_gene: .

CDR3aa: CASSFDRAKTDTQYF
CDR3nt: TGTGCCAGCAGCTTTGACAGGGCAAAGACAGATACGCAGTATTTT
v_gene: TRBV11-2
j_gene: TRBJ2-3
d_gene: TRBD1

CDR3aa: CAIKDRGDQPQHF
CDR3nt: TGTGCCATCAAGGACAGGGGGGATCAGCCCCAGCATTTT
v_gene: TRBV10-3
j_gene: TRBJ1-5
d_gene: TRBD1